This T cell receptor beta chain derives from a study of blood T cell repertoires in COVID-19. Overall study context: Collection of acute and convalescent COVID-19 samples took place in the United States, Italy and Spain. T cells, B-cell-depleted T cells, or PBMCs provided the cDNA or gDNA that served as material.

Per the authors' pipeline: Amplification of reference gene primers provided the estimated nucleated cell counts. Produced via immunoSEQ multiplex PCR; TCRdb's table is partial and in-frame only. V and J calls plus clone size are reproduced from that table; the DNA served to infer D and trimming. The data contain 90,000 to 120,000 clones, 75% to 95% of them singletons. The sample taken for sequencing was peripheral blood. The receptor's source is a woman aged 30 to 39 with acute or convalescent COVID-19.

The CDR3 nucleotides are TGTGCCAGCATGAGGGACAGCTATGGCTACACCTTC. Protein sequence: CASMRDSYGYTF. The chain couples TRBV2 to TRBJ1-2, with 7 bases lining up with TRBD1. Looked up from germline, CDR1 is SNHLY and CDR2 is FYNNEI. V trimming: 7 bases; J trimming: 4 bases; junction bases outside the gene matches: 3. CDR3 size: 12 residues.